This TCR beta chain was captured in a study of regulatory T cells in long-lasting Graves disease. The CDR3 consists of 19 residues. Germline V gene data show CDR1 as DFQATT and CDR2 as SNEGSKA (reference sequence). The V gene end was trimmed by 0 bases and the J gene end by 0 bases; junction bases not matched to a gene: 14. Time point meaning: newly diagnosed GD, antithyroid drugs for less than 3 months. PBMC-derived RNA was used for the TCR library. Investigators prepared the TCR beta libraries by applying iRepertoire HTBI primers and Arm-PCR of CDR3 regions. TCRdb re-analysed the multiplex PCR reads in MiXCR, keeping a single row per CDR3 protein. The sample has about 540,000 distinct CDR3 sequences, approximately 13% seen once. Separately, the same data were catalogued under a study of T cells in Graves' hyperthyroidism and ophthalmopathy. This second study says: The diagnostic basis comprised clinical symptoms, serum thyroxine and TRAb, thyroid ultrasound and orbital computed tomography. In blood, most of the thyroid clonotypes expanded above 0.001 were also present.

The receptor's source is a man aged 30-40 years with Graves disease. The material sequenced was peripheral blood mononuclear cells (PBMCs), taken at new diagnosis, from a patient treated with antithyroid drugs. V is TRBV20-1 and J is TRBJ2-1; 7 bases align to TRBD2. For the CDR3, the DNA is TGCAGTGCTAGAGATCATAAAGCACGACTAGCCAGCTCCTACAATGAGCAGTTCTTC. This codes for CSARDHKARLASSYNEQFF.